This is a list of T cell receptor beta chains from one sample in a study of blood T cell repertoires in COVID-19. TCRdb keeps only in-frame clones here, not all; method: immunoSEQ multiplex PCR. The sample has approximately 190,000 clones, around 76% seen once; the top ten hold around 7.8%. The sample comprised peripheral blood. These receptors came from a woman aged 60 to 75 with COVID-19, enrolled during active disease. The CDR3 runs from the conserved cysteine through the conserved F or W. The D gene is left open where the match is weak. The size of a clone is reported for some rows only, either as once, few or many, or as a class for expanded clones.

DNA	CDR3	D	V	J	size
TGCGCCAGCAGCCAACGGTGGGAGAAGGGCTACACCTTC	CASSQRWEKGYTF	NA	TRBV4-3	TRBJ1-2	NA
TGCGCCAGCAGCTTGGGGACTAGCGGGAGATCCAACGAGCAGTACTTC	CASSLGTSGRSNEQYF	TRBD2	TRBV5-1	TRBJ2-7	NA
TGCGCCAGCAGATTACAGGATCGGGAGAAACTGTTTTTT	CASRLQDREKLFF	NA	TRBV5-1	TRBJ1-4	NA
TGTGCCAGCAGCTCCCCTCCGGGAGGGCCTGAGACCCAGTACTTC	CASSSPPGGPETQYF	TRBD2	TRBV28	TRBJ2-5	NA
TGTGCCACCAGCAGAGGCGGAGGAGTAAGCACAGATACGCAGTATTTT	CATSRGGGVSTDTQYF	NA	TRBV15	TRBJ2-3	NA
TGTGCCAGCAGCTTAAGGCAGGGTGGCGAGCAGTACTTC	CASSLRQGGEQYF	NA	TRBV7-3	TRBJ2-7	NA
TGTGCCAGCAGCACCAGCACCGGGGAGCTGTTTTTT	CASSTSTGELFF	NA	TRBV7-3	TRBJ2-2	once
TGTGCCAGCAGTTTCCCCACAGGGGGCATGTACTATGGCTACACCTTC	CASSFPTGGMYYGYTF	TRBD1	TRBV28	TRBJ1-2	NA
TGCGCCAGCAGAGAAGCCGGGACAGGGTACCATGGCTACACCTTC	CASREAGTGYHGYTF	TRBD1	TRBV10-2	TRBJ1-2	NA
TGTGCCAGCAGCCGACAGGGGGCGTCGTACAATGAGCAGTTCTTC	CASSRQGASYNEQFF	TRBD1	TRBV5-5	TRBJ2-1	NA
TGTGCCAGCAGTTTGTCTTCGGGGGGGCTTGAGACCCAGTACTTC	CASSLSSGGLETQYF	TRBD2	TRBV27	TRBJ2-5	NA
TGTGCCAGCAGCTTGCCGACAGGGCGAGCCACTGAAGCTTTCTTT	CASSLPTGRATEAFF	TRBD1	TRBV7-9	TRBJ1-1	NA
TGTGCCAGCAGTTTAGCCCGTACAGGGTATGGGGCCAACGTCCTGACTTTC	CASSLARTGYGANVLTF	NA	TRBV28	TRBJ2-6	NA
TGTGCCAGCAGTTCGACTAGCGGGAGCACCGGGGAGCTGTTTTTT	CASSSTSGSTGELFF	TRBD2	TRBV27	TRBJ2-2	once
TGTGCCTCATCTAAAGGGGGCTCTATGGACACTGAAGCTTTCTTT	CASSKGGSMDTEAFF	TRBD1	TRBV10-3	TRBJ1-1	NA
TGTGCCAGCAGTTACTCGGCGGGAGTATGGGAGCAGTACTTC	CASSYSAGVWEQYF	TRBD2	TRBV6-5	TRBJ2-7	NA
TGTGCCAGCAGCCGACAGGGTGTTGAAAAACTGTTTTTT	CASSRQGVEKLFF	TRBD1	TRBV6-6	TRBJ1-4	NA
TGTGCCAGCAGCTTGTGGCTAGCGGGAGGCGAGCAGTACTTC	CASSLWLAGGEQYF	TRBD2	TRBV5-5	TRBJ2-7	NA
TGTGCCAGCAGCAAGGGACAGGGGGCAGGTGAGACCCAGTACTTC	CASSKGQGAGETQYF	TRBD1	TRBV11-3	TRBJ2-5	NA
TGTGCCAGCAGTTACTCGAGCGGAGGGGCACTCGGAAACACCATATATTTT	CASSYSSGGALGNTIYF	NA	TRBV6-2/TRBV6-3	TRBJ1-3	NA
TGTGCCACCGGGGGGGATGGGTCCTACAATGAGCAGTTCTTC	CATGGDGSYNEQFF	TRBD2	TRBV28	TRBJ2-1	NA
TGTGCCAGCAGCCAAGATGACAGGGGGGGTGGCTACACCTTC	CASSQDDRGGGYTF	TRBD1	TRBV3-1/TRBV3-2	TRBJ1-2	NA
TGTGCCAGCTCACCATTGGGACAGACGAGGTTTTCTGGAAACACCATATATTTT	CASSPLGQTRFSGNTIYF	TRBD1	TRBV18	TRBJ1-3	NA
TGTGCCAGCAGTTTATCGGCCGGGGGAGTGAACACCGGGGAGCTGTTTTTT	CASSLSAGGVNTGELFF	NA	TRBV27	TRBJ2-2	NA
TGCAGTGCTAGTATCGAGGCGGGAGGACTACTTGGCTACGAGCAGTACTTC	CSASIEAGGLLGYEQYF	TRBD2	TRBV20-1	TRBJ2-7	NA
TGTGCCAGCAGCCAAGAATTTCGTTCTCCTGAAGCTTTCTTT	CASSQEFRSPEAFF	NA	TRBV3-1/TRBV3-2	TRBJ1-1	NA
TGTGCCAGCAGCTTAGTTCCAGGGCCCACCGGGGAGCTGTTTTTT	CASSLVPGPTGELFF	NA	TRBV11-3	TRBJ2-2	NA
TGTGCCAGCAGCTTATCCGGAGGGATGAACACTGAAGCTTTCTTT	CASSLSGGMNTEAFF	NA	TRBV7-3	TRBJ1-1	NA
TGTGCCAGCAGCTTAGTAGGACAGACTGAAGCTTTCTTT	CASSLVGQTEAFF	NA	TRBV7-8	TRBJ1-1	NA
TGTGCCTGGAGTGTAAGGGGACAGGGCATTGAGCAGTACTTC	CAWSVRGQGIEQYF	TRBD1	TRBV30	TRBJ2-7	NA
TGTGCCAGTAGTAGTCGTCAGGGGTCCGTCGGGGAGCTGTTTTTT	CASSSRQGSVGELFF	NA	TRBV19	TRBJ2-2	few
TGTGCCAGCAGTTACTCACAGGGGGCCTCGAACACTGAAGCTTTCTTT	CASSYSQGASNTEAFF	TRBD1	TRBV6-5	TRBJ1-1	NA
TGCGCCAGCAGCTTGGGAGGGGGCGGGGGGGATGAGCAGTTCTTC	CASSLGGGGGDEQFF	TRBD2	TRBV5-1	TRBJ2-1	few
TGTGCCAGCACTGCATTACAGGGTGTCACAGATACGCAGTATTTT	CASTALQGVTDTQYF	NA	TRBV6-5	TRBJ2-3	NA
TGTGCCAGCAGTTTATCGGGACAGGGGGCCCACGAGCAGTACTTC	CASSLSGQGAHEQYF	TRBD1	TRBV27	TRBJ2-7	NA
TGTGCCAGCAGCTTAGGGGTGCAGGGGAACACTGAAGCTTTCTTT	CASSLGVQGNTEAFF	NA	TRBV11-2	TRBJ1-1	NA
TGTGCCAGCAGCTTAGTTTCTAGCGGGAGGGCCGGCTACAATGAGCAGTTCTTC	CASSLVSSGRAGYNEQFF	TRBD2	TRBV11-2	TRBJ2-1	NA
TGCAGCGTCGGACAGGGGCTGGGCGAGCAGTACTTC	CSVGQGLGEQYF	TRBD1	TRBV29-1	TRBJ2-7	NA
TGTGCCAGCAGCAAAAGTGCAGGGCTCCGCAATCAGCCCCAGCATTTT	CASSKSAGLRNQPQHF	NA	TRBV7-6	TRBJ1-5	NA
TGTGCCAGCAGCCTGACAGGGAACTATGGCTACACCTTC	CASSLTGNYGYTF	TRBD1	TRBV6-5	TRBJ1-2	few
TGTGCCAGCAGTGGAGGCAGGGCAGGTCAGCCCCAGCATTTT	CASSGGRAGQPQHF	NA	TRBV2	TRBJ1-5	few